A selection of T cell receptor beta chains follows, all from one sample in a study of Graves' ophthalmopathy and Graves' hyperthyroidism. TCRdb called the multiplex PCR reads again in MiXCR, with one record for every CDR3 protein. The sample yields about 1.2 million distinct CDR3 sequences, 35% to 40% seen once. The sample taken for sequencing was peripheral blood or thyroid tissue (not recorded which). The receptors come from an adult man with Graves' hyperthyroidism. Each CDR3 is given with its conserved first and last residue. Not all rows give a size; the values are once, few, many and, for expanded clones, a class.

V gene,J gene,clone size,CDR3 protein
TRBV7-9,TRBJ2-7,-,CASRSGTPAYEQYF
TRBV5-6,TRBJ1-5,many,CASSRTGNDQPQHF
TRBV7-9,TRBJ1-1,-,CASSFRGRGDTEAFF
TRBV11-2,TRBJ2-5,-,CASSQGTRTEETQYF
TRBV20-1,TRBJ2-7,many,CSATDRYHSYEQYF
TRBV9,TRBJ1-5,-,CASSQVGAQGWPQHF
TRBV7-9,TRBJ2-5,-,CASSQAPGDGTQYF
TRBV7-3,TRBJ2-7,many,CASSKGGGTYEQYF
TRBV20-1,TRBJ2-5,few,CSASDAGGLWGQETQYF
TRBV29-1,TRBJ2-3,few,CSVVTGVDTQYF
TRBV12-3/TRBV12-4,TRBJ1-5,-,CASSLKTGGNQPQHF
TRBV11-2,TRBJ2-5,-,CASSTRGTQYF
TRBV10-3,TRBJ1-3,-,CASSRVPPTSGNTIYF
TRBV2,TRBJ2-5,few,CASRGGQGDQHF
TRBV20-1,TRBJ2-5,once,CSASLLAVQETQYF
TRBV7-8,TRBJ1-1,many,CASSLADGGLAFF
TRBV7-9,TRBJ1-2,-,CASSPLDFYGYTF
TRBV15,TRBJ2-5,-,CATSRDPQGNQPQYF
TRBV7-2,TRBJ1-6,-,CASSLGEGHGNSPLHF
TRBV7-9,TRBJ1-1,-,CASSSGAGVLGEAFF
TRBV5-6,TRBJ1-6,few,CASSFGTSYNSPLHF
TRBV5-5,TRBJ1-5,many,CASSPGTGAGQPQHF
TRBV11-2,TRBJ1-3,many,CASSFARQGLGNTIYF
TRBV5-1,TRBJ2-7,-,CASSSLGNYEQYF
TRBV19,TRBJ2-2,many,CASSKPQENTGELFF
TRBV5-1,TRBJ1-6,many,CASSLDSLRASPLHF
TRBV7-3,TRBJ2-7,few,CASSQGGGGPTYEQYF